This note documents a single T cell receptor (beta chain) sequence. The data are from a study of PD-L1 blockade in urothelial cancer. TCRdb's copy holds only in-frame clones and misses some; the assay was immunoSEQ multiplex PCR. The sample has some 41,000 clones; around four fifths are singletons. The time point was: peripheral blood 6 weeks after treatment start. Germline V gene data show CDR1 as SGHTA and CDR2 as FQGNSA. Trimming removed 5 bases at V and 4 bases at J, with 9 bases between. The CDR3 spans 13 residues. The chain recombines TRBV7-2 with TRBJ2-1; D possibly corresponds to TRBD1 (6 bases). The sample in question was PBMCs, obtained around atezolizumab (anti-PD-L1) treatment. This clonotype was obtained from a man in his sixties with urothelial cancer. The CDR3 DNA sequence: TGTGCCAGCAGCCAAGGACAGTACAATGAGCAGTTCTTC. This encodes CASSQGQYNEQFF.